This TCR beta chain was sequenced in a study of PD-1 blockade in classical Hodgkin lymphoma. Whole-study findings and limits: In CD4+ cells, TCR diversity went up significantly by C4D1, but in CD8+ cells it did not. Complete responders entered with baseline diversity on par with newly diagnosed patients, the results showed.

The germline gives CDR1 WNHNN, CDR2 SYGVQD (reference sequence). With 5 bases removed from V and 9 bases from J, the gap between germline ends came to 14 bases. The CDR3 extends over 13 amino acids. Repertoires were generated with immunoSEQ multiplex PCR, while TCRdb's copy carries only in-frame clones and drops some. Here the sample spans 24,000 or so clones, 81% being singletons. After autologous stem cell transplantation all patients relapsed, and prior brentuximab vedotin exposure differed between cohorts. This clone was picked up a small number of times. Its target is not known. The chain employs TRBV10-1 and TRBJ2-1; tentative D call: TRBD2 (6 bases). Sequences were derived from peripheral blood mononuclear cells (PBMCs), sampled before the second cycle of nivolumab. This TCR was sampled from a human donor with classical Hodgkin lymphoma. The CDR3 here is CASSPLTSGEQFF. The CDR3 DNA sequence: TGCGCCAGCAGTCCTTTGACTAGTGGTGAGCAGTTCTTC.